Sequencing of this T cell receptor (beta chain) was carried out in a study of blood T cell repertoires in COVID-19. The overall study: T cells, B-cell-depleted T cells, or PBMCs supplied cDNA or gDNA.

Participants were aged about 18 to 100 years from some 24 US areas. Methods used by the authors: It was from reference gene primer amplification that nucleated cell counts were estimated. Assay: immunoSEQ multiplex PCR; the TCRdb copy retains only in-frame clones and omits some. V and J calls and clone size are copied from that table; D and trimming were computed from the DNA. The table shows 200,000 to 250,000 clones, with approximately 86% occurring only once. This TCR was recovered from a woman in her forties with acute COVID-19. Sequenced input: PBMCs or T cells enriched from blood (not recorded which).

For the CDR3, the DNA is TGTGCCAGCTCACCGGGGGAGGGGTTAAACACTGAAGCTTTCTTT. This encodes CASSPGEGLNTEAFF. J is TRBJ1-1 and V is TRBV18, with D tentatively TRBD1 (5 bases). The germline V gene has CDR1 KGHSH and CDR2 LQKENI. This CDR3 has 15 amino acids. The ends were cut back, 3 bases at V and 2 bases at J, with 13 bases in the middle.